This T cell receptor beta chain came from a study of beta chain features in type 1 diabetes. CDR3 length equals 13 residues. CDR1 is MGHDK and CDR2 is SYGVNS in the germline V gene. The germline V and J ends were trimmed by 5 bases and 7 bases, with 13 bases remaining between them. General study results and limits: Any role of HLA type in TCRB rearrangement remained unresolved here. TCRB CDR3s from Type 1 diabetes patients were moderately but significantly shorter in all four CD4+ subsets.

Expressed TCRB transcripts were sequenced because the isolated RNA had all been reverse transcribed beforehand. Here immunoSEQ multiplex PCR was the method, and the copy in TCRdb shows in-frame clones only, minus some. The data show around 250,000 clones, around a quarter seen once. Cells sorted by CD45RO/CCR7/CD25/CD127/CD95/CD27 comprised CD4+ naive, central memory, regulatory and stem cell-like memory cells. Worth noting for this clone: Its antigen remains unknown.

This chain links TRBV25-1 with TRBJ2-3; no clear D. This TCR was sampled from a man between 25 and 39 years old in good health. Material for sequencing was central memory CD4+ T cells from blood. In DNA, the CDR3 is TGTGCCAGCAGTCCTACTGGCCCTTATACGCAGTATTTT. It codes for CASSPTGPYTQYF.